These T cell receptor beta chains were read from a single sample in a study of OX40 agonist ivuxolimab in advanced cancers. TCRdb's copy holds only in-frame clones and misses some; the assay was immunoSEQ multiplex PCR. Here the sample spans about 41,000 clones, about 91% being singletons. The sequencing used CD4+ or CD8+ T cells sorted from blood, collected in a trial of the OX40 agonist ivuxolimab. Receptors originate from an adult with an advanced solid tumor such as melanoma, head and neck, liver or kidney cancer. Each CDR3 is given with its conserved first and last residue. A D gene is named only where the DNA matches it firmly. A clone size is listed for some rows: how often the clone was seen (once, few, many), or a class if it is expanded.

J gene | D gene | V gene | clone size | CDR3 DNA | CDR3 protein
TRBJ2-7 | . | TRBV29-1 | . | TGCAGCGTTGTCCAGGGCAGAAACTCCTACGAGCAGTACTTC | CSVVQGRNSYEQYF
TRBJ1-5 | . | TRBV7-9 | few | TGTGCCAGCAGCTTAAATGGGACAATCAATCAGCCCCAGCATTTT | CASSLNGTINQPQHF
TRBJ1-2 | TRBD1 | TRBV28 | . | TGTGCCAGCAGCCCGAATTGGACAGGGGTCGGCTACACCTTC | CASSPNWTGVGYTF
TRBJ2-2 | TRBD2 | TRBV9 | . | TGTGCCAGCAGCGCCTATGGACTAGCGGGAGGCGACACCGGGGAGCTGTTTTTT | CASSAYGLAGGDTGELFF
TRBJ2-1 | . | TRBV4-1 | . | TGCGCCAGCAGCCAAGATAGGACTACAGACAATGAGCAGTTCTTC | CASSQDRTTDNEQFF
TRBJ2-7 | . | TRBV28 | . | TGTGCCAGCAGTCCTCCCCTCCCTCCGGGACTTGCCAGGGTGTGGCAGTACTTC | CASSPPLPPGLARVWQYF
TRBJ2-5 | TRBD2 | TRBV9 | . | TGTGCCAGCAGCGTAGACCATAGCGGGAGGACGGAGACCCAGTACTTC | CASSVDHSGRTETQYF
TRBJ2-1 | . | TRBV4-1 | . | TGCGCCAGCAGCCGCCAGGGGAATTCCTACAATGAGCAGTTCTTC | CASSRQGNSYNEQFF
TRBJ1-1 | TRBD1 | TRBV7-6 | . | TGTGCCAGCAGCTTAGGAGGGACAGGCTCCTTGAACACTGAAGCTTTCTTT | CASSLGGTGSLNTEAFF
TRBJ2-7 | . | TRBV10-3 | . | TGTGCCATCAGTGACCCGGCGACAGAAAACTCCTACGAGCAGTACTTC | CAISDPATENSYEQYF
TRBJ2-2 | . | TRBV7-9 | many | TGTGCCAGCAGCTTCCGGGTGTCGAACACCGGGGAGCTGTTTTTT | CASSFRVSNTGELFF
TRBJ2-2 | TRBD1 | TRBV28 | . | TGTGCCAGCAGTTTATCCCAGACAGGGGGCACCGGGGAGCTGTTTTTT | CASSLSQTGGTGELFF
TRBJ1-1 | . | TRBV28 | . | TGTGCCAGCACGATAGTGTCGAACACTGAAGCTTTCTTT | CASTIVSNTEAFF
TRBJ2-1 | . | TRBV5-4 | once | TGTGCCAGCAGCTGGAGGTCGAATGAGCAGTTCTTC | CASSWRSNEQFF
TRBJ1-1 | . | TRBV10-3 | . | TGTGCCATCAGTGGGACAGACTTTGGCGCTGAAGCTTTCTTT | CAISGTDFGAEAFF
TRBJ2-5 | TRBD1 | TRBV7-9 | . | TGTGCCAGCAGCCCGAGACAGGGCCAGACCCAGTACTTC | CASSPRQGQTQYF
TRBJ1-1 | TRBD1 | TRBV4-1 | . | TGCGCCAGCAGCCAGGGGACAGAAGCTGAAGCTTTCTTT | CASSQGTEAEAFF
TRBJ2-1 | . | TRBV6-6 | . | TGTGCCAGCAGTTACTCTTTCCATGAGCAGTTCTTC | CASSYSFHEQFF
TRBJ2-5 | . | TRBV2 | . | TGTGCCAGCAGTGAAGTTTTAGACAGCAGGGTGGCCCAGTACTTC | CASSEVLDSRVAQYF
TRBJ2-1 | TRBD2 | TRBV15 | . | TGTGCCACCAGCAGAGATTCTGCGGGAGGGAGGAATGAGCAGTTCTTC | CATSRDSAGGRNEQFF
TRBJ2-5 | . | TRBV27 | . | TGTGCCAGCACAGGGCCTCGGGAGACCCAGTACTTC | CASTGPRETQYF
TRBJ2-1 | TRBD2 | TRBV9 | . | TGTGCCAGCAGCGGAAACCCGGGACTAGGGACCCACAATGAGCAGTTCTTC | CASSGNPGLGTHNEQFF
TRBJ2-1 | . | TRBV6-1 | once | TGTGCCAGCAGAGGACCGATGTACAATGAGCAGTTCTTC | CASRGPMYNEQFF
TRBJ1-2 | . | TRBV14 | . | TGTGCCAGCAGCCAAGCCCGTGACTCCGGGGGAGGCTACACCTTC | CASSQARDSGGGYTF
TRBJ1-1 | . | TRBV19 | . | TGTGCCAGTAGTATAGCTCACACTGAAGCTTTCTTT | CASSIAHTEAFF
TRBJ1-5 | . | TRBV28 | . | TGTGCCATAGACACACTTTATAGCAATCAGCCCCAGCATTTT | CAIDTLYSNQPQHF